These 26 T cell receptor beta chains were sequenced from one sample in a study of cytomegalovirus exposure and HLA in healthy donors. Primers for the PCR totalled 60 Vbeta and 13 Jbeta. Data came from immunoSEQ multiplex PCR; TCRdb stores just in-frame clones and leaves some out. The table lists about 39,000 clones. The sample taken for sequencing was PBMCs. These TCRs come from a woman in her twenties or thirties in good health and CMV-seropositive.

The chain links TRBV5-1 to TRBJ2-2, with 7 bases identical to TRBD1. The CDR3 contains 16 residues. Germline CDR1 and CDR2: SGHRS and YFSETQ. V shed 5 bases and J 1 base; nucleotides not matched to a gene: 8. The DNA for the CDR3 is TGCGCCAGCAGTCAATCCGGGACAGTGAACACCGGGGAGCTGTTTTTT. As protein: CASSQSGTVNTGELFF.

This sequence joins TRBV7-9 and TRBJ2-5; D is possibly TRBD1 (5 bases). The J call could be wrong; TRBJ2-7 is a better fit for the DNA end. There are 13 residues in the CDR3. Germline lookup yields CDR1 SEHNR and CDR2 FQNEAQ (reference sequence). The CDR3 sequence is CATKTANNYEQYF. CDR3 sequence (DNA): TGTGCCACTAAGACAGCTAACAACTACGAGCAGTACTTC.

The gene calls are TRBV7-9 and TRBJ1-1, with 9 bases aligning to TRBD1. After removal of 5 bases from V and 5 bases from J, the junction contained 9 bases not matched to a gene. The CDR3 length is 15 residues. Germline CDR1 and CDR2: SEHNR and FQNEAQ (reference sequence). CDR3 protein: CASSPQQGARTEAFF. The CDR3 DNA reads as TGTGCCAGCAGCCCGCAACAGGGGGCGAGAACTGAAGCTTTCTTT.

The J gene is TRBJ2-7, the V gene TRBV4-1; TRBD1 matches 7 bases. Per the germline V gene, CDR1 is MGHRA and CDR2 is YSYEKL. CDR3 length: 14 amino acids. Losses at the gene ends were 4 bases for V and 5 bases for J; bases not matched to a gene: 8. DNA of the CDR3: TGCGCCAGCAGCCGCCCGGGACAGAGGAACGAGCAGTACTTC. Translated: CASSRPGQRNEQYF.

V is TRBV2 and J is TRBJ1-5; TRBD1 agrees at 8 bases. V trimming: 3 bases; J trimming: 4 bases; junction bases outside the gene matches: 2. Germline lookup yields CDR1 SNHLY and CDR2 FYNNEI. This CDR3 spans 14 amino acids. The CDR3 DNA reads as TGTGCCAGCAGTGACCGGACAGGGAATCAGCCCCAGCATTTT. Encoded protein: CASSDRTGNQPQHF.

This chain uses TRBV5-4 with TRBJ1-1, with D perhaps matching TRBD1 (5 bases). The V and J ends lost 3 bases and 7 bases respectively, with 19 bases between them. CDR3 length equals 15 residues. The germline V gene has CDR1 SGHNT and CDR2 YYREEE (reference sequence). CDR3 region: CASSSAGGGYYEAFF. The CDR3 region has the DNA TGTGCCAGCAGCTCCGCGGGGGGAGGGTACTATGAAGCTTTCTTT.

The chain links TRBV6-1 to TRBJ1-5; the D is unclear. CDR1 and CDR2 from the germline V gene are MNHNS and SASEGT. Trimming took 7 bases from V and 3 from J, leaving 16 bases between them. The CDR3 is 15 residues long. In DNA form, the CDR3 reads TGTGCCAGCAAGTCACGGTCCTTAGCCAATCAGCCCCAGCATTTT. It is translated as CASKSRSLANQPQHF.

This chain connects TRBV5-1 to TRBJ1-6; TRBD1 aligns across 8 bases. The CDR3 is made up of 14 amino acids. Germline-derived CDR1 and CDR2 are SGHRS and YFSETQ. V lost 3 bases to trimming and J lost 7 bases; unmatched junction nucleotides: 3. CDR3 sequence: CASSYQGANSPLHF. DNA of the CDR3: TGCGCCAGCAGCTACCAGGGGGCCAATTCACCCCTCCACTTT.

The gene calls are TRBV23-1 and TRBJ1-2; 9 nucleotides match TRBD1. TRBV23-1 is an ORF for which the function is uncertain. There are 16 residues in the CDR3. Germline trimming cut 4 bases from V and 2 bases from J; bases unmatched to any gene: 8. CDR3 DNA: TGCGCCAGCAGTCCCAATGGGACAGGGAAAAACTATGGCTACACCTTC. Protein product: CASSPNGTGKNYGYTF.

The chain uses TRBV6-1 and TRBJ1-5; D possibly corresponds to TRBD1 (6 bases). CDR1 and CDR2 from the germline V gene are MNHNS and SASEGT. The CDR3 is 14 amino acids. V lost 6 bases and J 5 bases, leaving 14 bases between the germline ends. CDR3 sequence reads: CASSLNREDQPQHF. DNA for the CDR3: TGTGCCAGCAGCTTGAACAGGGAAGATCAGCCCCAGCATTTT.

V is TRBV5-5 and J is TRBJ1-6; D is unresolved. Germline lookup yields CDR1 SGHKS and CDR2 YYEKEE (reference sequence). CDR3 size: 12 residues. The V and J ends lost 1 base and 11 bases respectively, with 7 bases between them. CDR3 DNA: TGTGCCAGCAGCTTGACTGTGACACCCCTCCACTTT. It codes for CASSLTVTPLHF. The variable domain in full, completed from reference TRBV5-5 and TRBJ1-6, reads DAGVTQSPTHLIKTRGQQVTLRCSPISGHKSVSWYQQVLGQGPQFIFQYYEKEERGRGNFPDRFSARQFPNYSSELNVNALLLGDSALYLCASSLTVTPLHFGNGTRLTVT.

The chain is built from TRBV4-2 and TRBJ2-1, with D perhaps matching TRBD2 (5 bases). Germline V CDR1 and CDR2: LGHNA, YNFKEQ. This CDR3 region has 13 residues. V lost 5 bases to trimming and J lost 6 bases, with 11 bases between them. The CDR3 region has the DNA TGTGCCAGCAGCATCGGACTCCTCAATGAGCAGTTCTTC. Translation: CASSIGLLNEQFF.

This rearrangement joins TRBV10-3 to TRBJ2-7, with TRBD2 matching over 9 bases. Germline CDR1 ENHRY, CDR2 SYGVKD. J gave up 0 bases and V 4 bases, and 13 bases lay outside the gene matches. The CDR3 has 18 residues. Here the CDR3 DNA reads TGTGCCATCAGTGTCTCTCGGCTAGCGGGGCAACCCTCCTACGAGCAGTACTTC. It translates to CAISVSRLAGQPSYEQYF.

This chain links TRBV7-6 with TRBJ2-7; TRBD1 is a possible D gene (5 bases). From germline, CDR1 is SGHVS and CDR2 FNYEAQ. The CDR3 contains 17 residues. Trimming cost V 5 bases and J 0 bases, with 20 bases left between them. The CDR3 nucleotides are TGTGCCAGCAGCCCCCGACAGACTGCACTCAGCTCCTACGAGCAGTACTTC. Its protein is CASSPRQTALSSYEQYF.

The genes are TRBV7-2 and TRBJ1-4, with TRBD1 matching over 7 bases. J was trimmed by 3 bases and V by 5 bases; bases with no gene match: 15. The CDR3 consists of 18 residues. Germline V CDR1 and CDR2: SGHTA, FQGNSA. The CDR3 sequence: CASSLQGRLLPANEKLFF. DNA of the CDR3: TGTGCCAGCAGCCTACAGGGGCGCCTTCTGCCGGCTAATGAAAAACTGTTTTTT.

The chain employs TRBV6-5 and TRBJ2-2; D gene uncertain. The CDR3 has 12 amino acids. Between the trimmed V and J ends, which lost 11 bases and 5 bases, there was a span of 12 bases. Germline V gene data show CDR1 as MNHEY and CDR2 as SVGAGI. This CDR3 is CASRARTGELFF. CDR3 coding DNA: TGTGCCTCCCGAGCTAGGACCGGGGAGCTGTTTTTT.

The chain links TRBV12-5 to TRBJ2-2, with 16 bases identical to TRBD2. Germline V gives CDR1 LGHNT, CDR2 FRNRAP. This CDR3 has 20 residues. V shed 3 bases, J shed 4 bases, and the junction held 11 bases outside the gene matches. The CDR3 sequence: CASGFSRGLAGGRGTGELFF. The DNA for the CDR3 is TGTGCTAGTGGTTTTTCTCGGGGACTAGCGGGGGGGCGAGGCACCGGGGAGCTGTTTTTT.

The chain combines TRBV7-9 with TRBJ1-1; 12 bases align to TRBD1. Trimming took 5 bases from V and 5 from J; bases not matched to a gene: 15. There are 18 residues in the CDR3. CDR1 is SEHNR and CDR2 is FQNEAQ in the germline V gene (reference sequence). The CDR3 here is CASSPGRGQGAKGTEAFF. DNA for the CDR3: TGTGCCAGCAGCCCCGGTAGGGGACAGGGGGCGAAGGGGACTGAAGCTTTCTTT.

This chain joins TRBV19 and TRBJ1-3, with unresolved D. The CDR3 is 12 residues long. V lost 3 bases, J lost 3 bases, and 3 bases lay in between. Germline CDR1 reads LNHDA; CDR2 reads SQIVND (reference sequence). The DNA of the CDR3 is TGTGCCAGTAGTATCCGTGGAAACACCATATATTTT. It specifies CASSIRGNTIYF.

V is TRBV30 and J is TRBJ2-7; the D gene is possibly TRBD2 (5 bases). There are 12 residues in the CDR3. Trimming removed 3 bases at V and 7 bases at J, with 13 bases between. The germline CDR1 and CDR2 sequences are GTSNPN and SVGIG (reference sequence). DNA of the CDR3: TGTGCCTGGAGGAACTATAGAGGGGAGCAGTACTTC. Its protein is CAWRNYRGEQYF.

V usage is TRBV25-1 and J usage is TRBJ1-1; 10 bases line up with TRBD1. V lost 4 bases to trimming and J lost 5 bases; unmatched junction nucleotides: 7. The CDR3 sequence is 15 residues long. Germline assignment: CDR1 MGHDK and CDR2 SYGVNS. CDR3 DNA: TGTGCCAGCAGTGTGACAGGGGGCTGGCTGACTGAAGCTTTCTTT. Its translation is CASSVTGGWLTEAFF.

This chain links TRBV19 with TRBJ2-7; 8 nucleotides match TRBD2. The CDR3 totals 18 residues. J lost 7 bases, V lost 4 bases, and 21 bases had no gene match. Germline values: CDR1 LNHDA, CDR2 SQIVND (reference sequence). The CDR3 nucleotides read TGTGCCAGTAGTAAGGGACTAGGCGTTACTACCATTTCCGTGGAGCAGTACTTC. This sequence encodes CASSKGLGVTTISVEQYF.

This chain connects TRBV7-2 to TRBJ1-2; a possible D gene is TRBD1 (5 bases). Germline V lookup: CDR1 SGHTA, CDR2 FQGNSA. The ends were cut back, 0 bases at V and 4 bases at J, with 6 bases in the middle. The CDR3 has 13 amino acids. The CDR3 loop reads CASSLAQGYGYTF. The CDR3 bases are TGTGCCAGCAGCTTAGCCCAGGGCTATGGCTACACCTTC.

The rearrangement links TRBV5-4 to TRBJ2-7, with 9 bases that match TRBD2. Per the germline V gene, CDR1 is SGHNT and CDR2 is YYREEE (reference sequence). This CDR3 has 16 residues. J was trimmed by 4 bases and V by 0 bases; bases with no gene match: 8. This CDR3 reads CASSLAASGVLYEQYF. The CDR3 region has the DNA TGTGCCAGCAGCTTGGCGGCTAGCGGGGTCTTATACGAGCAGTACTTC.

The CDR3 sequence is CASSLESSGANVLTF. In DNA, the CDR3 is TGCGCCAGCAGCCTTGAGTCATCTGGGGCCAACGTCCTGACTTTC. The V call is TRBV4-1, the J call TRBJ2-6; no definite D call. Germline CDR1 is MGHRA and CDR2 is YSYEKL. Trimming removed 4 bases from V and 1 base from J, with 8 bases in between. The length of the CDR3 is 15 residues.

The chain links TRBV6-1 to TRBJ1-1; 8 bases are shared with TRBD1. Germline CDR1 is MNHNS and CDR2 is SASEGT. The ends lost 2 bases at V and 4 bases at J; junction bases unmatched: 9. This CDR3 contains 16 residues. The CDR3: CASSEQPGGIGTEAFF. The CDR3 region has the DNA TGTGCCAGCAGTGAACAGCCAGGGGGCATCGGCACTGAAGCTTTCTTT.